A single sample gave rise to the 24 T cell receptor beta chains below, sequenced in a study of cytomegalovirus exposure and HLA in healthy donors. The primer mix had 60 Vbeta and 13 Jbeta primers. Produced via immunoSEQ multiplex PCR; TCRdb's table is partial and in-frame only. Of some 150,000 clones listed, approximately 80% are singletons. The sequenced material came from PBMCs. Every receptor here comes from a man in his fifties or sixties in good health and CMV-seronegative.

This clone appeared a single time. CDR3 nucleotides: TGCGCCAGCAGCTTGGCAGGGACAGTAAAGCCCTACGAGCAGTACTTC. Translation: CASSLAGTVKPYEQYF. The gene calls are TRBV5-1 and TRBJ2-7; 7 bases match TRBD1. In germline, CDR1 is SGHRS, CDR2 YFSETQ. This CDR3 contains 16 residues. The V segment lost 0 bases and the J segment 2 bases; nucleotides outside the gene matches: 8. Filled out from reference TRBV5-1 and TRBJ2-7, the complete variable domain reads KAGVTQTPRYLIKTRGQQVTLSCSPISGHRSVSWYQQTPGQGLQFLFEYFSETQRNKGNFPGRFSGRQFSNSRSEMNVSTLELGDSALYLCASSLAGTVKPYEQYFGPGTRLTVT.

This chain uses TRBV28 with TRBJ2-1; D perhaps matches TRBD1 (5 bases). CDR1 is MDHEN and CDR2 is SYDVKM in the germline V gene. V lost 3 bases to trimming and J lost 3 bases, with 12 bases between them. This CDR3 region has 15 residues. The CDR3 protein is CASSFALGDYNEQFF. The CDR3 region has the DNA TGTGCCAGCAGTTTCGCCCTAGGGGACTACAATGAGCAGTTCTTC.

The chain uses TRBV5-1 and TRBJ2-2; D call uncertain. Germline-derived CDR1 and CDR2 are SGHRS and YFSETQ. The ends were cut back, 1 base at V and 0 bases at J, with 7 bases in the middle. The CDR3 contains 15 residues. The CDR3 region has the DNA TGCGCCAGCAGCTTGTCCCCGGCGAACACCGGGGAGCTGTTTTTT. The encoded protein is CASSLSPANTGELFF. Full variable domain (rest looked up from reference TRBV5-1 and TRBJ2-2): KAGVTQTPRYLIKTRGQQVTLSCSPISGHRSVSWYQQTPGQGLQFLFEYFSETQRNKGNFPGRFSGRQFSNSRSEMNVSTLELGDSALYLCASSLSPANTGELFFGEGSRLTVL.

This clone was counted a few times. CDR3 sequence reads: CASSRTGAYGYTF. In DNA form, the CDR3 reads TGTGCCAGCAGCCGCACAGGGGCCTATGGCTACACCTTC. V usage is TRBV5-4 and J usage is TRBJ1-2; 7 bases align to TRBD1. The CDR3 is made up of 13 amino acids. With 4 bases clipped from V and 4 bases from J, the junction kept 4 bases outside the gene matches. Germline V CDR1 and CDR2: SGHNT, YYREEE (reference sequence).

The chain combines TRBV5-4 with TRBJ1-6; 9 bases map to TRBD1. The CDR3 is 16 amino acids. The V segment lost 7 bases and the J segment 9 bases; nucleotides outside the gene matches: 14. CDR1 is SGHNT and CDR2 is YYREEE in the germline V gene (reference sequence). The CDR3 DNA follows: TGTGCCAGCCGGGCTCACCCGGACAGGGGAAGTTCACCCCTCCACTTT. It is translated as CASRAHPDRGSSPLHF.

The chain joins TRBV28 to TRBJ2-2; D is perhaps TRBD1 (5 bases). This CDR3 has 16 amino acids. V lost 5 bases and J 4 bases, leaving 17 bases between the germline ends. Germline V lookup: CDR1 MDHEN, CDR2 SYDVKM. As DNA, the CDR3 is TGTGCCAGCAGTCTAGTGTTAAGGGGAAGCACCGGGGAGCTGTTTTTT. This sequence encodes CASSLVLRGSTGELFF. Combining the CDR3 with reference TRBV28 and TRBJ2-2 gives the whole variable domain DVKVTQSSRYLVKRTGEKVFLECVQDMDHENMFWYRQDPGLGLRLIYFSYDVKMKEKGDIPEGYSVSREKKERFSLILESASTNQTSMYLCASSLVLRGSTGELFFGEGSRLTVL.

This chain uses TRBV4-2 with TRBJ2-3; 11 nucleotides agree with TRBD2. There are 18 residues in the CDR3. In germline, CDR1 is LGHNA, CDR2 YNFKEQ. Trimming took 0 bases from V and 6 from J; bases not matched to a gene: 11. The CDR3 DNA reads as TGTGCCAGCAGCCAAGATTTGGTAGCGGGGGGGGCCCGGGATACGCAGTATTTT. Translation: CASSQDLVAGGARDTQYF.

The gene calls are TRBV7-9 and TRBJ2-1; D possibly corresponds to TRBD1 (5 bases). V lost 8 bases to trimming and J lost 6 bases, with 8 bases between them. The CDR3 covers 11 residues. Looked up from germline, CDR1 is SEHNR and CDR2 is FQNEAQ (reference sequence). Written as DNA, the CDR3 is TGTGCCAGCGGGGCTCTCAATGAGCAGTTCTTC. It codes for CASGALNEQFF.

This clone was counted once. The rearrangement links TRBV5-1 to TRBJ2-7, with 11 bases that match TRBD2. The CDR3 sequence is 15 residues long. Losses at the gene ends were 4 bases for V and 6 bases for J; bases not matched to a gene: 9. The V gene's germline CDR1 is SGHRS and CDR2 YFSETQ. CDR3 loop: CASSQTLTSGTEQYF. CDR3 bases: TGCGCCAGCAGCCAAACCCTGACTAGCGGGACCGAGCAGTACTTC.

This clone came up once. The rearrangement uses TRBV7-9 and TRBJ1-4, with TRBD1 identical over 7 bases. The CDR3 runs to 16 residues. Germline V gene sequence: CDR1 SEHNR, CDR2 FQNEAQ (reference sequence). V dropped 0 bases and J dropped 0; count of bases not matched to a gene: 1. CDR3 amino acids: CASSLAQGATNEKLFF. The CDR3 DNA sequence: TGTGCCAGCAGCTTAGCCCAGGGGGCAACTAATGAAAAACTGTTTTTT.

V usage is TRBV30 and J usage is TRBJ1-6, with a possible D match to TRBD1 (6 bases). Germline values: CDR1 GTSNPN, CDR2 SVGIG (reference sequence). V was shortened by 1 base and J by 0 bases, with 7 bases between the two germline ends. This CDR3 is 15 amino acids long. In DNA, the CDR3 is TGTGCCTGGAGTGGAGGGGGCTCCTATAATTCACCCCTCCACTTT. This gives the protein CAWSGGGSYNSPLHF.

The V call is TRBV9, the J call TRBJ1-1; no definite D call. This CDR3 region has 14 residues. CDR1 SGDLS and CDR2 YYNGEE come from the germline V gene. V was clipped by 0 bases and J by 0 bases, with 6 bases between them. The CDR3, as DNA: TGTGCCAGCAGCGTAGGAGGGATGAACACTGAAGCTTTCTTT. The encoded protein is CASSVGGMNTEAFF.

The chain has TRBV12-5 and TRBJ2-7, with 10 positions matching TRBD2. The CDR3 runs to 16 residues. V shed 6 bases, J shed 0 bases, and the junction held 8 bases outside the gene matches. Germline CDR1 LGHNT, CDR2 FRNRAP. The CDR3 DNA reads TGTGCTAGTGGCCCTGGGACTAGCGCGAGCTCCTACGAGCAGTACTTC. Translated: CASGPGTSASSYEQYF.

DNA for the CDR3: TGTGCCAGCAGCTCAGGGCTGCAGCATAACTATGGCTACACCTTC. The encoded protein is CASSSGLQHNYGYTF. The J gene is TRBJ1-2, the V gene TRBV7-6; the D gene is possibly TRBD1 (5 bases). The CDR3 extends over 15 amino acids. The V gene's germline CDR1 is SGHVS and CDR2 FNYEAQ. The germline V and J ends were trimmed by 4 bases and 1 base, with 13 bases remaining between them.

V gene TRBV5-1 combines with J gene TRBJ2-3; 9 positions match TRBD2. Trimming cost V 0 bases and J 1 base; bases outside gene matches: 6. CDR1 is SGHRS and CDR2 is YFSETQ in the germline V gene. The CDR3 loop spans 17 amino acids. The CDR3, as DNA: TGCGCCAGCAGCTTGGGCGGGAGGGCCGGCGGCACAGATACGCAGTATTTT. Amino acids: CASSLGGRAGGTDTQYF.

This chain connects TRBV7-9 to TRBJ2-2; the match to TRBD1 covers 7 bases. The CDR3 extends over 14 amino acids. V gave up 3 bases and J gave up 9 bases; unmatched junction bases: 7. CDR1 SEHNR and CDR2 FQNEAQ come from the germline V gene (reference sequence). The CDR3 DNA reads TGTGCCAGCAGCTTTGACAGGGCAAAAAGGGAGCTGTTTTTT. It specifies CASSFDRAKRELFF.

J is TRBJ2-1 and V is TRBV7-9; no firm D call. V lost 3 bases, J lost 0 bases, and 9 bases lay in between. The CDR3 is made up of 15 amino acids. Germline V CDR1 and CDR2: SEHNR, FQNEAQ (reference sequence). CDR3 protein: CASSFERSSYNEQFF. CDR3 nucleotides: TGTGCCAGCAGCTTTGAACGGAGCTCCTACAATGAGCAGTTCTTC.

The rearrangement joins TRBV2 to TRBJ2-7; 7 bases are a match to TRBD1. Germline assignment: CDR1 SNHLY and CDR2 FYNNEI. This CDR3 region has 14 residues. V lost 5 bases, J lost 5 bases, and 9 bases stayed unmatched. The chain's CDR3 is CASSRDRESNEQYF. CDR3 in DNA: TGTGCCAGCAGTAGGGACAGAGAAAGCAACGAGCAGTACTTC.

The chain uses TRBV4-1 and TRBJ2-7; 9 bases line up with TRBD1. V lost 4 bases and J lost 5; bases outside the gene matches: 3. Germline V gives CDR1 MGHRA, CDR2 YSYEKL. There are 13 residues in the CDR3. Written as DNA, the CDR3 is TGCGCCAGCAGCCTGAGGACAGGGGACGAGCAGTACTTC. Its protein is CASSLRTGDEQYF.

The V and J genes are TRBV4-2 and TRBJ2-2; 8 positions agree with TRBD2. CDR3 length: 23 residues. CDR1 and CDR2 (germline): LGHNA, YNFKEQ. Trimming removed 0 bases from V and 4 bases from J; junction bases left unmatched: 25. Here the CDR3 DNA reads TGTGCCAGCAGCCAAGATCATAAGGTGAGAAGAGCGGGAGAAAACCCCCTCACCGGGGAGCTGTTTTTT. This translates into CASSQDHKVRRAGENPLTGELFF.

CDR3 protein: CASSPPSGTEHSYEQYF. In nucleotides, the CDR3 is TGTGCCAGCTCACCACCCAGCGGAACGGAGCACTCCTACGAGCAGTACTTC. The rearrangement links TRBV18 to TRBJ2-7; D is perhaps TRBD2 (5 bases). This CDR3 is 17 amino acids long. Germline-derived CDR1 and CDR2 are KGHSH and LQKENI. Trimming took 0 bases from V and 0 from J, leaving 15 bases between them.

The CDR3 sequence: CASSTPRAAVRYNEQFF. In DNA form, the CDR3 reads TGTGCCAGTAGTACCCCCAGGGCGGCCGTAAGATACAATGAGCAGTTCTTC. The chain has TRBV19 and TRBJ2-1; tentatively, D is TRBD1 (5 bases). CDR1 and CDR2 from the germline V gene are LNHDA and SQIVND (reference sequence). CDR3 length: 17 amino acids. Trimming took off 4 bases at V and 4 bases at J, with 20 bases between the two ends.

The chain employs TRBV6-4 and TRBJ2-1, with D uncertain. V was trimmed by 4 bases and J by 0 bases, leaving 10 bases between them. This CDR3 is 15 amino acids long. The V gene's germline CDR1 is MRHNA and CDR2 SNTAGT. This CDR3 is CASSGSSSSYNEQFF. CDR3 coding DNA: TGTGCCAGCAGTGGGAGCAGTAGCTCCTACAATGAGCAGTTCTTC.

The V call is TRBV6-5, the J call TRBJ2-7; 8 bases are a match to TRBD1. The CDR3 extends over 15 amino acids. V trimming: 6 bases; J trimming: 4 bases; junction bases outside the gene matches: 11. Germline-derived CDR1 and CDR2 are MNHEY and SVGAGI. The CDR3, as DNA: TGTGCCAGCAGGCGCCCGGGGACAGGACAATACGAGCAGTACTTC. It codes for CASRRPGTGQYEQYF.